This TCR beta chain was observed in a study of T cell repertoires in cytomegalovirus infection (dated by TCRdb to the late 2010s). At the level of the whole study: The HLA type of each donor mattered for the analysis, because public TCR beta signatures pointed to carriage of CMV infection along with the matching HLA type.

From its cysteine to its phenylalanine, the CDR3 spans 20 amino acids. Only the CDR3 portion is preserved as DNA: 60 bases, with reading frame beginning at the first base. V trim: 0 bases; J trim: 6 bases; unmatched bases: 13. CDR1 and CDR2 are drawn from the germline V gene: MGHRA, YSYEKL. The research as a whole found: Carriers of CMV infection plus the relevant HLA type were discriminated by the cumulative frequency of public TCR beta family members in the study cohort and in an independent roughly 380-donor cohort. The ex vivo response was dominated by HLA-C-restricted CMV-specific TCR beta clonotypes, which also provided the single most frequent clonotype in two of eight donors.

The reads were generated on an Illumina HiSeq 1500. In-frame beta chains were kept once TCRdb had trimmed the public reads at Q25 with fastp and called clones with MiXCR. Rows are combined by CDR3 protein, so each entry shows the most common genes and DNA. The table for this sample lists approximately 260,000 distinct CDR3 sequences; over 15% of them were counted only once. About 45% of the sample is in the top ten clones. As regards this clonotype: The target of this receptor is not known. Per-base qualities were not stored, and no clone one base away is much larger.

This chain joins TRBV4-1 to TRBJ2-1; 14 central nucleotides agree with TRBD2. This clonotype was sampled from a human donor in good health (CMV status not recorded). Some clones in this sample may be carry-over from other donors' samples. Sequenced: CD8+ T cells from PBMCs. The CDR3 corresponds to CASSQEGLAGVGRGTNEQFF. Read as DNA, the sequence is TGCGCCAGCAGCCAAGAGGGACTAGCGGGGGTGGGCCGGGGAACCAATGAGCAGTTCTTC.